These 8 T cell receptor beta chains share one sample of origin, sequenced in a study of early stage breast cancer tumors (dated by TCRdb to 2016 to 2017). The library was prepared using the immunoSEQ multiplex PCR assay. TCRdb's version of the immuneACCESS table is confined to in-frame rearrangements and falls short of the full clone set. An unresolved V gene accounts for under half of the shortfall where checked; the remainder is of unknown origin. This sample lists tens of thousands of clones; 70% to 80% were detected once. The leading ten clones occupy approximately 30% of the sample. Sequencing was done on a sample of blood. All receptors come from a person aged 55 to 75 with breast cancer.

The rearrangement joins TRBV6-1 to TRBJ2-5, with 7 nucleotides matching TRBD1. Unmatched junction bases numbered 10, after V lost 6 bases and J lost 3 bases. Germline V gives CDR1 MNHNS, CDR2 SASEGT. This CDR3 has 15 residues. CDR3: CASSPADRVEETQYF. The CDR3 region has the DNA TGTGCCAGCAGCCCCGCCGACAGGGTGGAAGAGACCCAGTACTTC.

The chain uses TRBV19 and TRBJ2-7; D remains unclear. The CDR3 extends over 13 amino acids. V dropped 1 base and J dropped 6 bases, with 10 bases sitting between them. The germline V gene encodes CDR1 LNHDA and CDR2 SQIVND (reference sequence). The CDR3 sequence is CASSIVTAGEQYF. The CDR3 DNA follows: TGTGCCAGTAGTATAGTAACGGCCGGCGAGCAGTACTTC.

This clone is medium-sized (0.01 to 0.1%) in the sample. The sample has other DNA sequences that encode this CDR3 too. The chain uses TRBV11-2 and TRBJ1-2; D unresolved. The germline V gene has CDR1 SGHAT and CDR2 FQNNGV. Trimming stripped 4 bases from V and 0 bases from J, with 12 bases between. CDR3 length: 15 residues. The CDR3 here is CASSWGSGSNYGYTF. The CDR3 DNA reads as TGTGCCAGCAGCTGGGGAAGTGGATCTAACTATGGCTACACCTTC.

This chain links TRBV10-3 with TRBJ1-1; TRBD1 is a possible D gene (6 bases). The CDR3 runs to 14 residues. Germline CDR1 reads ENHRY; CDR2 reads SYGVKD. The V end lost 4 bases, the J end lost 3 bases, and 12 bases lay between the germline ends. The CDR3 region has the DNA TGTGCCATCAGTGCCACAGGGAGAGACACTGAAGCTTTCTTT. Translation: CAISATGRDTEAFF.

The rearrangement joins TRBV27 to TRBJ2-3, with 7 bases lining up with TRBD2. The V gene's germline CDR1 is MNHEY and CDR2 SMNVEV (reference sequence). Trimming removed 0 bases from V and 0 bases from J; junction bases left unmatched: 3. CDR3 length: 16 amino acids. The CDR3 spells CASSLSPSGSTDTQYF. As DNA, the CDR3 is TGTGCCAGCAGTTTATCACCTAGCGGAAGCACAGATACGCAGTATTTT.

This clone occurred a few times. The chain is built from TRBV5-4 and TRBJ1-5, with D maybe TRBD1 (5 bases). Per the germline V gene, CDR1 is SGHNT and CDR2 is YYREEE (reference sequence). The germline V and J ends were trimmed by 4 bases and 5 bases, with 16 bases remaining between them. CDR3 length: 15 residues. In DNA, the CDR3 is TGTGCCAGCAGCCCAGGAATAGGGGTGGATCAGCCCCAGCATTTT. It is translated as CASSPGIGVDQPQHF.

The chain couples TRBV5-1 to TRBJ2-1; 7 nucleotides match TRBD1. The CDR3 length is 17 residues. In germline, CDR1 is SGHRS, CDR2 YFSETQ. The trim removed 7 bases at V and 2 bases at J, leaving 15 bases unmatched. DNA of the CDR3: TGCGCCAGCGTCCAAGCGGTGGGGGACAGTACCTACAATGAGCAGTTCTTC. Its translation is CASVQAVGDSTYNEQFF. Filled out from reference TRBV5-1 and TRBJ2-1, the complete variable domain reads KAGVTQTPRYLIKTRGQQVTLSCSPISGHRSVSWYQQTPGQGLQFLFEYFSETQRNKGNFPGRFSGRQFSNSRSEMNVSTLELGDSALYLCASVQAVGDSTYNEQFFGPGTRLTVL.

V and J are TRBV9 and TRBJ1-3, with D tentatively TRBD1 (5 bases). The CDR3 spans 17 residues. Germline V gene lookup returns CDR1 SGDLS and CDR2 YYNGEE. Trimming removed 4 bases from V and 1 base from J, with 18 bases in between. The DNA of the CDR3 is TGTGCCAGCAGCTCCCACTCGGGGGGGAGGTCTGGAAACACCATATATTTT. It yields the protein CASSSHSGGRSGNTIYF.